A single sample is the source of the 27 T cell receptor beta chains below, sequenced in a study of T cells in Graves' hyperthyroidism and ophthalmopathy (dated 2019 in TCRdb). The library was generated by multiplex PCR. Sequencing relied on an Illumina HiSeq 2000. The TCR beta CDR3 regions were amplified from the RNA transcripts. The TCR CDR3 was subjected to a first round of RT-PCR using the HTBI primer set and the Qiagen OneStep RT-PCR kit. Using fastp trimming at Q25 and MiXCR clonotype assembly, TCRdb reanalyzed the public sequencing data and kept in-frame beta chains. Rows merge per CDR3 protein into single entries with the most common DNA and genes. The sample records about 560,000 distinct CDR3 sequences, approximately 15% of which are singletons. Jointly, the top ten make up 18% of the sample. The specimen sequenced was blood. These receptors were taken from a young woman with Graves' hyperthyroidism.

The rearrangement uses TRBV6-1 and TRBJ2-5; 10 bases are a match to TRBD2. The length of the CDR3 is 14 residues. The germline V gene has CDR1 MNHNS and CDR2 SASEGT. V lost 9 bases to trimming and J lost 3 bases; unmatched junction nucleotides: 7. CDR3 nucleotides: TGTGCCAGATCGACTAGCGGGCCAAAAGAGACCCAGTACTTC. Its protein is CARSTSGPKETQYF.

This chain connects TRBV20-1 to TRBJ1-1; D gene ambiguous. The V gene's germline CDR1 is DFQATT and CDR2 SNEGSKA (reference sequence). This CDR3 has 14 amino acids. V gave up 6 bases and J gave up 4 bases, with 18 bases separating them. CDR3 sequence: CSASLGPGSTEAFF. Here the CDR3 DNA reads TGCAGTGCCTCCCTAGGGCCAGGAAGCACTGAAGCTTTCTTT.

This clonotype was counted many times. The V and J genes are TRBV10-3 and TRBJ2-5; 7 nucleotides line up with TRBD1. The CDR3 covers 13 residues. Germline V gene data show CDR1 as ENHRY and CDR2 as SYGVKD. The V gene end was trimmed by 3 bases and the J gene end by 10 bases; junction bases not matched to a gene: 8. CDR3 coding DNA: TGTGCCATCAGTGATTCCCACAGGGGCGACCAGTACTTC. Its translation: CAISDSHRGDQYF.

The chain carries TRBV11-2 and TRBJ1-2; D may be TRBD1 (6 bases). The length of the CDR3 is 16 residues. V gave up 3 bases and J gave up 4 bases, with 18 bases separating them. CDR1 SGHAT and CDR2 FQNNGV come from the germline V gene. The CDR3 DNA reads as TGTGCCAGCAGCTTTTCCCGGGCAGGGGACCTCTATGGCTACACCTTC. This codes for CASSFSRAGDLYGYTF.

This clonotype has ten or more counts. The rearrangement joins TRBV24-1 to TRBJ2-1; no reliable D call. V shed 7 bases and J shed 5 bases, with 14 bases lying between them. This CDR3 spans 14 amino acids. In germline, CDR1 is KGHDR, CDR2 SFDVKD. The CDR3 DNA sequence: TGTGCCACCAGAGTCGGGCCAGCTGACAATGAGCAGTTCTTC. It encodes CATRVGPADNEQFF.

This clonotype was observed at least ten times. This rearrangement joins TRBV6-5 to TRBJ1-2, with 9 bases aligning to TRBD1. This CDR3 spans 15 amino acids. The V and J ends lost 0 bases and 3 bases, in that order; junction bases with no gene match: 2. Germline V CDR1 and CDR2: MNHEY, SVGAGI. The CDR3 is CASSYSGTGYYGYTF. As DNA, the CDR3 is TGTGCCAGCAGTTACTCAGGGACAGGGTACTATGGCTACACCTTC.

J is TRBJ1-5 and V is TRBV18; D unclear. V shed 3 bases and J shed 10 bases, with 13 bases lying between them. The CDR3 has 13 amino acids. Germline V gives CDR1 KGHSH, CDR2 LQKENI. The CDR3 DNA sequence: TGTGCCAGCTCACCGCCCCCTGCCCCACCCCAGCATTTT. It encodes CASSPPPAPPQHF.

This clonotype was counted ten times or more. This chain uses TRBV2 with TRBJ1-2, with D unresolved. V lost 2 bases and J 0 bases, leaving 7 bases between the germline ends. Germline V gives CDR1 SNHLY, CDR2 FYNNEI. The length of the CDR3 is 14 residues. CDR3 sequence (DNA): TGTGCCAGCAGTGAATCGTCCTCTAACTATGGCTACACCTTC. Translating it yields CASSESSSNYGYTF. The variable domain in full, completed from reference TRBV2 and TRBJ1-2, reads EPEVTQTPSHQVTQMGQEVILRCVPISNHLYFYWYRQILGQKVEFLVSFYNNEISEKSEIFDDQFSVERPDGSNFTLKIRSTKLEDSAMYFCASSESSSNYGYTFGSGTRLTVV.

This CDR3 reads CSASDRGEHGYTF. The CDR3 coding sequence is TGCAGTGCTAGTGATAGGGGGGAGCATGGCTACACCTTC. The rearrangement uses TRBV20-1 and TRBJ1-2; weak D call: TRBD1 (6 bases). Trimming removed 3 bases from V and 6 bases from J, with 14 bases in between. There are 13 residues in the CDR3. Germline CDR1 is DFQATT and CDR2 is SNEGSKA (reference sequence).

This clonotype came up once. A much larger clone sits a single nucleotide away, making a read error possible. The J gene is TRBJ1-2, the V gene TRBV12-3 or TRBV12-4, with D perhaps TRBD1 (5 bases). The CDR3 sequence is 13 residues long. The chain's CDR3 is CASSSGGGYSYTF. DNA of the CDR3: TGTGCCAGCAGTTCCGGGGGAGGCTATAGCTACACCTTC.

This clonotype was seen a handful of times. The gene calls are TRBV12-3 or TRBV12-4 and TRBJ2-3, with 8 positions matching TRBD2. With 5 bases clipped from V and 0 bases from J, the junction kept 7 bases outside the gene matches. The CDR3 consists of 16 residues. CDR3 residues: CASSLRSGTSTDTQYF. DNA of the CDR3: TGTGCCAGCAGTCTCCGTAGCGGGACTAGCACAGATACGCAGTATTTT.

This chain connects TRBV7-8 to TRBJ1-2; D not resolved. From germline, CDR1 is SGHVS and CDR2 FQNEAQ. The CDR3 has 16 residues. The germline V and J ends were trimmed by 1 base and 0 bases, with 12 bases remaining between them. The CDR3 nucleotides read TGTGCCAGCAGCTTAGATCTAGGTTCCTCTAACTATGGCTACACCTTC. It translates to CASSLDLGSSNYGYTF. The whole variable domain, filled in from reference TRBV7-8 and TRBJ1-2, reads GAGVSQSPRYKVAKRGQDVALRCDPISGHVSLFWYQQALGQGPEFLTYFQNEAQLDKSGLPSDRFFAERPEGSVSTLKIQRTQQEDSAVYLCASSLDLGSSNYGYTFGSGTRLTVV.

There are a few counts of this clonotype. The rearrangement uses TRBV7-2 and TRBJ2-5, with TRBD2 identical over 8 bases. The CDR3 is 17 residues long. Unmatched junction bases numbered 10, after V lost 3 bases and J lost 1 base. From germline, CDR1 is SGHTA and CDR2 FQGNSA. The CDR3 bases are TGTGCCAGCAGCTTGACAGCCCGGGGGGGGCCCCAAGAGACCCAGTACTTC. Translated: CASSLTARGGPQETQYF.

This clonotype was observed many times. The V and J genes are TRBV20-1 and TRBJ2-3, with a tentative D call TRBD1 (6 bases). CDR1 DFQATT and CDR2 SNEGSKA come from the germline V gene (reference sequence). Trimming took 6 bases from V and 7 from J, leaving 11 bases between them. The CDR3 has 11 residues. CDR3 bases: TGCAGTGCCTTTAGGGGGAATACGCAGTATTTT. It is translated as CSAFRGNTQYF.

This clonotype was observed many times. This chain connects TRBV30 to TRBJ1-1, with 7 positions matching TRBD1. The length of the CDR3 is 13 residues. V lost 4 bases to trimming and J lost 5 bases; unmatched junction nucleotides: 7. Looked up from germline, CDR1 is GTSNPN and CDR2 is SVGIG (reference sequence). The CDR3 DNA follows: TGTGCCTGGATGACAGGGAGAGGGACTGAAGCTTTCTTT. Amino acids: CAWMTGRGTEAFF.

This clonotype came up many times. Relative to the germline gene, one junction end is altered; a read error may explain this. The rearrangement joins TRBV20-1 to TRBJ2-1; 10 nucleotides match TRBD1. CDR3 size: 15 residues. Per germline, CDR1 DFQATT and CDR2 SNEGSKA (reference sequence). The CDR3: CSARDRDRGYNEQFF. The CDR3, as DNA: TGCAGTGCTCGAGACCGGGACAGGGGCTACAATGAGCAGTTCTTC.

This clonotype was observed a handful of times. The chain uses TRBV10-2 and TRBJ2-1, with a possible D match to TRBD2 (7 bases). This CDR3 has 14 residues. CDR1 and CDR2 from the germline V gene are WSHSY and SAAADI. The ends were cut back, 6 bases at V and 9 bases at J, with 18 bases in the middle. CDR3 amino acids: CASRMGGGAAEQFF. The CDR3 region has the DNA TGCGCCAGCAGAATGGGGGGGGGGGCCGCTGAGCAGTTCTTC.

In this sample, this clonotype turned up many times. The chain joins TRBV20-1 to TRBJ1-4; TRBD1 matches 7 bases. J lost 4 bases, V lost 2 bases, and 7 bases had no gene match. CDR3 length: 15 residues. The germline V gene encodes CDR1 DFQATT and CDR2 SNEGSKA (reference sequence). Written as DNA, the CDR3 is TGCAGTGCTAGATCGGGACAGCGAATTAATGAAAAACTGTTTTTT. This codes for CSARSGQRINEKLFF.

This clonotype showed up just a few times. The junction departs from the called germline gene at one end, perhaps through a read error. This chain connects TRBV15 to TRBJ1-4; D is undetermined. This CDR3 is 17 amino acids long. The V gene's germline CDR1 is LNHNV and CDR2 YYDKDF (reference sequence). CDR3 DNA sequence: TGTGCCACCAGCAGAACAAGACGGGTACCAACGAATGAAAAACTGTTTTTT. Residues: CATSRTRRVPTNEKLFF.

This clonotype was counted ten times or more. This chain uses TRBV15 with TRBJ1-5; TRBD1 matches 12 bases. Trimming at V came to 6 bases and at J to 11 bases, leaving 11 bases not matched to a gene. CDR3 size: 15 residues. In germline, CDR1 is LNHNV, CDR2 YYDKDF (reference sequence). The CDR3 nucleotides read TGTGCCACCAGTTTCCGGGACAGGGGGCCGGTGGCCCAGCATTTT. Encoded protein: CATSFRDRGPVAQHF.

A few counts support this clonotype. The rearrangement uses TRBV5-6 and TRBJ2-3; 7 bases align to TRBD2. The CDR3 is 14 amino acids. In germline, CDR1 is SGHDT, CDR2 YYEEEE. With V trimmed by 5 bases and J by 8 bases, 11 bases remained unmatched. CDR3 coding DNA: TGTGCCAGCAGTTCGACCCTAGCGGAGGGTACGCAGTATTTT. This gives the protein CASSSTLAEGTQYF.

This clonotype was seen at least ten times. DNA of the CDR3: TGCAGTGCTAGAAGCAGGGCCGACGAGCAGTACTTC. As protein: CSARSRADEQYF. The V gene is TRBV20-1, the J gene TRBJ2-7; D is possibly TRBD1 (5 bases). Germline V gene data show CDR1 as DFQATT and CDR2 as SNEGSKA (reference sequence). This CDR3 contains 12 residues. V was cut by 2 bases and J by 5 bases, with 10 bases left in between.

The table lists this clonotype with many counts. The CDR3 reads CSASVTAGRGVTQYF. For the CDR3, the DNA is TGCAGTGCTAGTGTGACCGCCGGCCGCGGGGTTACGCAGTATTTT. The gene calls are TRBV20-1 and TRBJ2-3; weak D call: TRBD2 (6 bases). This CDR3 contains 15 residues. V lost 3 bases and J lost 8, with 21 bases in between. Germline V gene lookup returns CDR1 DFQATT and CDR2 SNEGSKA (reference sequence).

CDR3: CASSYDWETDTQYF. CDR3 nucleotides: TGTGCCAGCAGTTACGACTGGGAGACAGATACGCAGTATTTT. This sequence joins TRBV6-5 and TRBJ2-3; weak D call: TRBD2 (5 bases). The V and J ends lost 2 bases and 3 bases respectively, with 9 bases between them. CDR3 size: 14 residues. Germline V gene sequence: CDR1 MNHEY, CDR2 SVGAGI.

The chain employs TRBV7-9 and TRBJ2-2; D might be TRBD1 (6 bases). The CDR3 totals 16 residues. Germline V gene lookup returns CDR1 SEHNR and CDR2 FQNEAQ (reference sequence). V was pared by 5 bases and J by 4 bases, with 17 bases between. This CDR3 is CASSSYRELVTGELFF. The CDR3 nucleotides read TGTGCCAGCAGCAGTTACAGGGAGTTGGTCACCGGGGAGCTGTTTTTT.

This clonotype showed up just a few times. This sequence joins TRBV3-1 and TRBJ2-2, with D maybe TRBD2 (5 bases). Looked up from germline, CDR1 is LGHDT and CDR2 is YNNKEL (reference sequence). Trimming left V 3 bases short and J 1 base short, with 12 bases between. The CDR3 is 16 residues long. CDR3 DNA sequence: TGTGCCAGCAGCCACGCAGGACTGCTGAACACCGGGGAGCTGTTTTTT. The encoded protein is CASSHAGLLNTGELFF.

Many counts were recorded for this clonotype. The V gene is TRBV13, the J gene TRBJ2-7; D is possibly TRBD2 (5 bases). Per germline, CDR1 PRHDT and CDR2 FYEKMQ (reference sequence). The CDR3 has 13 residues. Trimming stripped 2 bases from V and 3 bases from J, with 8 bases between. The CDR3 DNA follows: TGTGCCAGCAGCTTATTCGGGAACTACGAGCAGTACTTC. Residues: CASSLFGNYEQYF.